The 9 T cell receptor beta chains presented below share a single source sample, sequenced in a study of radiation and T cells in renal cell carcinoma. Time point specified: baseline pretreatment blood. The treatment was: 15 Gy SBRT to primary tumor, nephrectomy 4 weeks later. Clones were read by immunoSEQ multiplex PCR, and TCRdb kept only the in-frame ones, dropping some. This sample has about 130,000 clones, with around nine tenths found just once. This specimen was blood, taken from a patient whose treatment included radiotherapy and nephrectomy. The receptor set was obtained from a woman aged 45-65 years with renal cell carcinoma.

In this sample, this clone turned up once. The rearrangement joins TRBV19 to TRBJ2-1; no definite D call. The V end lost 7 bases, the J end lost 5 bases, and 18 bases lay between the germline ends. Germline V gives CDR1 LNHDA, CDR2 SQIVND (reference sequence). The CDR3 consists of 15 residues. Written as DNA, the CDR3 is TGTGCCAGTACTCCTTCGGCAGAAATAAACAATGAGCAGTTCTTC. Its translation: CASTPSAEINNEQFF.

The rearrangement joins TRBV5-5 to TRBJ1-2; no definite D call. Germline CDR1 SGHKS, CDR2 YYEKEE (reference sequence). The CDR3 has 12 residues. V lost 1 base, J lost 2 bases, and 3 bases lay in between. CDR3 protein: CASSLSNYGYTF. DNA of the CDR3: TGTGCCAGCAGCTTGTCGAACTATGGCTACACCTTC.

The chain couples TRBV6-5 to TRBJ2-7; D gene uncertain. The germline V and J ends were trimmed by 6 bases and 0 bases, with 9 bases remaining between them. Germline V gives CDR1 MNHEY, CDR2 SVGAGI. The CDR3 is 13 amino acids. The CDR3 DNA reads TGTGCCAGCAGACAGCCCTTCTCCTACGAGCAGTACTTC. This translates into CASRQPFSYEQYF.

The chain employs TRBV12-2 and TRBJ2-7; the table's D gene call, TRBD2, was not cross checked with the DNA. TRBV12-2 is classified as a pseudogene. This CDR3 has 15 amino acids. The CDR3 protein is CASRLRSPTSYEQYF. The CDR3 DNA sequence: TGTGCAAGTCGCTTACGGAGTCCTACCTCCTACGAGCAGTACTTC.

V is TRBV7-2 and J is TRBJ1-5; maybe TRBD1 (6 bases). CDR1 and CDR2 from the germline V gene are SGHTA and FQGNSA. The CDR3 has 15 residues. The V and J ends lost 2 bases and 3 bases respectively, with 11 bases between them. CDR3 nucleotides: TGTGCCAGCAGCTTAAGGGGGGCCACCAATCAGCCCCAGCATTTT. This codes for CASSLRGATNQPQHF.

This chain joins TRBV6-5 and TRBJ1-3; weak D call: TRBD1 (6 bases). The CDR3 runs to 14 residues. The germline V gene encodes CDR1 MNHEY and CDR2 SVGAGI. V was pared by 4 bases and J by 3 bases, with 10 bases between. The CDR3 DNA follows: TGTGCCAGCAGTTTGACGGACAGTGGAAACACCATATATTTT. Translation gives CASSLTDSGNTIYF.

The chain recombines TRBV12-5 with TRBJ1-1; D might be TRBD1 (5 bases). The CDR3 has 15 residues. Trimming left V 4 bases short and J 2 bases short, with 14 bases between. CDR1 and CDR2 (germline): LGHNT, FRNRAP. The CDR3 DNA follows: TGTGCTAGTGGTTGGTTGGGGGGTCTTAACACTGAAGCTTTCTTT. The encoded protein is CASGWLGGLNTEAFF. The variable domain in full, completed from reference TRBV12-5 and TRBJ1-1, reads DARVTQTPRHKVTEMGQEVTMRCQPILGHNTVFWYRQTMMQGLELLAYFRNRAPLDDSGMPKDRFSAEMPDATLATLKIQPSEPRDSAVYFCASGWLGGLNTEAFFGQGTRLTVV.

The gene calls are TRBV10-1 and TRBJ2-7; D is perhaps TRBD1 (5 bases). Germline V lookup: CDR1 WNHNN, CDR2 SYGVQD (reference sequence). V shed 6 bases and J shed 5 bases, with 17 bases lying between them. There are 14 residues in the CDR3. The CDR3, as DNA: TGCGCCAGCAGACAGGACACCCAGTCGGACGAGCAGTACTTC. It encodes CASRQDTQSDEQYF.

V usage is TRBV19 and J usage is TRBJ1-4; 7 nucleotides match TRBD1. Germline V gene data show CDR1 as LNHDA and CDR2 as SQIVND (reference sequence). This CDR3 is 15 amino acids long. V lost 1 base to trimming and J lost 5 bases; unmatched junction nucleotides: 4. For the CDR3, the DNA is TGTGCCAGTAGTATAGTCGGGACAGACAATGAAAAACTGTTTTTT. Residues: CASSIVGTDNEKLFF.